These 17 T cell receptor beta chains were all obtained from the same sample, sequenced in a study of blood T cell repertoires in COVID-19 (dated by TCRdb to the early 2020s). The library came from the immunoSEQ multiplex PCR assay. In TCRdb, the immuneACCESS table is reduced to in-frame sequences with V and J assigned. These tables do not hold every clone; where another copy was compared, an unresolved V gene accounts for under half, and the others remain unexplained. This sample lists approximately 61,000 clones; roughly 80% were detected once. The ten largest clones capture less than 7% of the sample. The sequencing input was peripheral blood. These TCRs come from a woman aged 70-85 years with acute or convalescent COVID-19.

The V call is TRBV5-4, the J call TRBJ1-1; unclear D gene. CDR3 length: 13 residues. The germline gives CDR1 SGHNT, CDR2 YYREEE (reference sequence). V was cut by 2 bases and J by 3 bases, with 8 bases left in between. CDR3 in amino acids: CASSFEGYTEAFF. CDR3 coding DNA: TGTGCCAGCAGCTTTGAGGGATACACTGAAGCTTTCTTT.

This chain connects TRBV7-2 to TRBJ1-1; 8 bases are shared with TRBD1. The CDR3 loop spans 14 amino acids. Germline V gene data show CDR1 as SGHTA and CDR2 as FQGNSA. V lost 4 bases, J lost 8 bases, and 9 bases stayed unmatched. In nucleotides, the CDR3 is TGTGCCAGCAGCTACGACAGGGGAGGCGGGGAAGCTTTCTTT. Its protein product is CASSYDRGGGEAFF.

This clone was seen more than once but under ten times. This chain connects TRBV7-9 to TRBJ2-1; TRBD2 might be the D (6 bases). Germline-derived CDR1 and CDR2 are SEHNR and FQNEAQ (reference sequence). Trimming left V 1 base short and J 6 bases short, with 13 bases between. The length of the CDR3 is 15 residues. The CDR3: CASSLGVSGSNEQFF. The CDR3 coding sequence is TGTGCCAGCAGCTTAGGGGTTAGCGGAAGCAATGAGCAGTTCTTC.

The genes are TRBV3-1 (or the pseudogene TRBV3-2) and TRBJ1-1, with D perhaps matching TRBD1 (5 bases). The germline V gene encodes CDR1 LGHDT and CDR2 YNNKEL (reference sequence). V was cut by 2 bases and J by 5 bases, with 15 bases left in between. The CDR3 spans 15 residues. In DNA form, the CDR3 reads TGTGCCAGCAGCCAAACGGGACTTATGGGAACTGAAGCTTTCTTT. As protein: CASSQTGLMGTEAFF.

The chain couples TRBV4-2 to TRBJ2-1; 15 bases align to TRBD2. Germline assignment: CDR1 LGHNA and CDR2 YNFKEQ. V shed 1 base and J 8 bases; nucleotides not matched to a gene: 6. The CDR3 totals 17 residues. CDR3 residues: CASSQAGLAGGYDEQFF. In DNA form, the CDR3 reads TGTGCCAGCAGCCAAGCCGGACTAGCGGGGGGGTATGATGAGCAGTTCTTC.

The chain has TRBV5-4 and TRBJ2-7; no reliable D call. Germline V gives CDR1 SGHNT, CDR2 YYREEE (reference sequence). This CDR3 has 13 amino acids. V lost 4 bases to trimming and J lost 6 bases, with 14 bases between them. CDR3 loop: CASSLYNSVEQYF. The CDR3 DNA reads as TGTGCCAGCAGCCTATATAACAGTGTCGAGCAGTACTTC.

This clone came up a few times. The chain links TRBV19 to TRBJ1-5; no reliable D call. The CDR3 consists of 12 residues. V was trimmed by 1 base and J by 7 bases, leaving 5 bases between them. Germline CDR1 LNHDA, CDR2 SQIVND (reference sequence). CDR3 nucleotides: TGTGCCAGTAGTATAGCCGGGCAGCCCCAGCATTTT. Protein product: CASSIAGQPQHF.

This chain links TRBV4-1 with TRBJ1-2; D is unclear. CDR3 size: 14 residues. V was cut by 2 bases and J by 2 bases, with 9 bases left in between. Per germline, CDR1 MGHRA and CDR2 YSYEKL. The CDR3 spells CASSQSLKNYGYTF. Written as DNA, the CDR3 is TGCGCCAGCAGCCAATCACTGAAGAACTATGGCTACACCTTC.

The chain couples TRBV9 to TRBJ1-6; a weak D match, TRBD1 (5 bases). CDR1 and CDR2 from the germline V gene are SGDLS and YYNGEE. The CDR3 runs 14 residues. Trimming shortened V by 0 bases and J by 8 bases, and 9 bases separated the two germline ends. CDR3 bases: TGTGCCAGCAGCGTAGCTGACAGTGATTCACCCCTCCACTTT. Its protein is CASSVADSDSPLHF. The variable domain in full, with the rest retrieved from reference TRBV9 and TRBJ1-6, is DSGVTQTPKHLITATGQRVTLRCSPRSGDLSVYWYQQSLDQGLQFLIQYYNGEERAKGNILERFSAQQFPDLHSELNLSSLELGDSALYFCASSVADSDSPLHFGNGTRLTVT.

The chain is built from TRBV6-5 and TRBJ2-5; 14 positions match TRBD2. V dropped 4 bases and J dropped 4; count of bases not matched to a gene: 5. Germline V CDR1 and CDR2: MNHEY, SVGAGI. CDR3 length equals 16 residues. The chain's CDR3 is CASSFGLAGGIETQYF. The CDR3 DNA reads TGTGCCAGCAGTTTCGGACTAGCGGGGGGAATAGAGACCCAGTACTTC.

The sample holds a few counts of this clone. V gene TRBV21-1 combines with J gene TRBJ2-7; the table calls TRBD2, which could not be checked here. TRBV21-1 is classified as a pseudogene. The CDR3 length is 17 residues. DNA of the CDR3: TGTGCCAGCAGCAAAACGCCCGGGTCCCAGAAGGTCTACGAGCAGTACTTC. Its protein is CASSKTPGSQKVYEQYF.

The V and J genes are TRBV7-3 and TRBJ2-3; possibly TRBD2 for D (5 bases). V shed 2 bases and J shed 0 bases, with 12 bases lying between them. The length of the CDR3 is 16 residues. Per the germline V gene, CDR1 is SGHTA and CDR2 is FQGTGA. The CDR3 sequence is CASSLLSGESTDTQYF. The CDR3 nucleotides are TGTGCCAGCAGCTTATTATCCGGGGAGAGCACAGATACGCAGTATTTT.

The rearrangement links TRBV5-1 to TRBJ1-2; 9 bases fit TRBD1. The germline CDR1 and CDR2 sequences are SGHRS and YFSETQ. The CDR3 is made up of 14 amino acids. The V segment lost 4 bases and the J segment 3 bases; nucleotides outside the gene matches: 4. The CDR3 protein is CASSVGTGYYGYTF. CDR3 coding DNA: TGCGCCAGCAGCGTAGGGACAGGGTACTATGGCTACACCTTC.

The V and J genes are TRBV27 and TRBJ1-4, with 8 bases matching TRBD1. This CDR3 comprises 14 residues. Germline trimming cut 5 bases from V and 7 bases from J; bases unmatched to any gene: 6. The germline gives CDR1 MNHEY, CDR2 SMNVEV (reference sequence). The CDR3 spells CASSASTGAEKLFF. The CDR3 bases are TGTGCCAGCAGTGCTTCGACAGGGGCTGAAAAACTGTTTTTT. Full variable domain (outside the CDR3, taken from reference TRBV27 and TRBJ1-4): EAQVTQNPRYLITVTGKKLTVTCSQNMNHEYMSWYRQDPGLGLRQIYYSMNVEVTDKGDVPEGYKVSRKEKRNFPLILESPSPNQTSLYFCASSASTGAEKLFFGSGTQLSVL.

The rearrangement links TRBV2 to TRBJ1-3; D gene unclear. There are 14 residues in the CDR3. V was trimmed by 3 bases and J by 2 bases, leaving 8 bases between them. CDR1 is SNHLY, CDR2 FYNNEI, per germline. CDR3 in amino acids: CASSEVVAGNTIYF. In nucleotides, the CDR3 is TGTGCCAGCAGTGAGGTGGTAGCTGGAAACACCATATATTTT.

The chain joins TRBV5-1 to TRBJ1-6; D is possibly TRBD1 (5 bases). The CDR3 extends over 14 amino acids. Trimming pared 2 bases from V and 8 bases from J, leaving 11 bases between. Germline assignment: CDR1 SGHRS and CDR2 YFSETQ. In nucleotides, the CDR3 is TGCGCCAGCAGCTTTTCAGGGAATGATTCACCCCTCCACTTT. Translating it yields CASSFSGNDSPLHF. The entire variable domain, with the rest obtained from reference TRBV5-1 and TRBJ1-6, is as follows: KAGVTQTPRYLIKTRGQQVTLSCSPISGHRSVSWYQQTPGQGLQFLFEYFSETQRNKGNFPGRFSGRQFSNSRSEMNVSTLELGDSALYLCASSFSGNDSPLHFGNGTRLTVT.

This clone was seen a single time. This sequence joins TRBV21-1 and TRBJ2-4; TRBD1, the table's D call, was not compared with the DNA. TRBV21-1 is marked as a pseudogene. This CDR3 has 17 residues. CDR3 sequence: CASSDPGTGGTKNIQYF. The CDR3 DNA follows: TGTGCCAGCAGCGACCCTGGGACAGGGGGTACCAAAAACATTCAGTACTTC.